The entry that follows covers one T cell receptor beta chain sequence. Its antigen is currently unknown. The assay was immunoSEQ multiplex PCR, and TCRdb's table has in-frame clones only and misses some. The data show more than 70,000 clones, over 75% seen once. The germline V gene encodes CDR1 SGHDT and CDR2 YYEEEE. The CDR3 spans 14 residues. The V end lost 4 bases, the J end lost 3 bases, and 10 bases lay between the germline ends. This sample was taken from a study of T cell responses to AZD1222 COVID-19 vaccine. Overall study findings and caveats: Spike-specific TCR breadth and depth went up after people got two AZD1222 doses. Recipients of AZD1222 seropositive at baseline numbered only five or six.

The sample here was peripheral blood, taken on day 0 of MenACWY control vaccination. This sequence joins TRBV5-6 and TRBJ1-4, with no clear D. This clonotype was obtained from an adult in good health. CDR3 sequence: CASSGWRSNEKLFF. CDR3 sequence (DNA): TGTGCCAGCAGCGGGTGGAGGTCTAATGAAAAACTGTTTTTT.